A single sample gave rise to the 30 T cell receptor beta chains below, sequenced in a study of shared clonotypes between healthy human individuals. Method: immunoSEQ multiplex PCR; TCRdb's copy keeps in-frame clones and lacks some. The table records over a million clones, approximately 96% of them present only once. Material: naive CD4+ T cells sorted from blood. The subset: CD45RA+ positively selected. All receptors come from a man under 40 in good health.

In DNA form, the CDR3 reads TGTGCCAGCCTCCGGGACCCCGGTTCCTACGAGCAGTACTTC. It translates to CASLRDPGSYEQYF. This rearrangement joins TRBV2 to TRBJ2-7; D may be TRBD1 or TRBD2 (5 bases each). Germline CDR1 SNHLY, CDR2 FYNNEI. V lost 8 bases, J lost 1 base, and 15 bases lay in between. This CDR3 has 14 residues. Full variable domain (outside the CDR3, taken from reference TRBV2 and TRBJ2-7): EPEVTQTPSHQVTQMGQEVILRCVPISNHLYFYWYRQILGQKVEFLVSFYNNEISEKSEIFDDQFSVERPDGSNFTLKIRSTKLEDSAMYFCASLRDPGSYEQYFGPGTRLTVT.

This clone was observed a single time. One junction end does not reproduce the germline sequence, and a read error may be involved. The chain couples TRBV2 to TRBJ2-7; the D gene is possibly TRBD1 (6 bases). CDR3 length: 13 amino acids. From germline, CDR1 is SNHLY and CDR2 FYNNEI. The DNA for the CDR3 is TGTGCCAGCAGGGCCGGCCTATCGACAGGCTATGACTTC. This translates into CASRAGLSTGYDF.

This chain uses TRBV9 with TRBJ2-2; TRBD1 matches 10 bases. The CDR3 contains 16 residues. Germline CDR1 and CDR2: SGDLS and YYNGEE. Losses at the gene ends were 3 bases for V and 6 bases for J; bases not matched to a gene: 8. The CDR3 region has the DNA TGTGCCAGCAGCGCCTCGACAGGGGGCCTCGCCGGGGAGCTGTTTTTT. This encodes CASSASTGGLAGELFF.

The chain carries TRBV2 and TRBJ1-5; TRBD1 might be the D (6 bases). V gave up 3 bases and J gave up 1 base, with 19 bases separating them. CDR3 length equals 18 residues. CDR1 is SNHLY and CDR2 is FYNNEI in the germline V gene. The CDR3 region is CASSEGRGNPLSNQPQHF. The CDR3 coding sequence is TGTGCCAGCAGTGAGGGCAGGGGAAATCCTTTAAGCAATCAGCCCCAGCATTTT. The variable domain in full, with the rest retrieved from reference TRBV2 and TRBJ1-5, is EPEVTQTPSHQVTQMGQEVILRCVPISNHLYFYWYRQILGQKVEFLVSFYNNEISEKSEIFDDQFSVERPDGSNFTLKIRSTKLEDSAMYFCASSEGRGNPLSNQPQHFGDGTRLSIL.

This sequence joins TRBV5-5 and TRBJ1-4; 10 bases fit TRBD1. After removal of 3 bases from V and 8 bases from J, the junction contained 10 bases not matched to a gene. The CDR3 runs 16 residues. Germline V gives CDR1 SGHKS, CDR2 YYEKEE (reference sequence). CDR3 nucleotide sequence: TGTGCCAGCAGCTCGCTCGCCGGGACAGGGGAGGAAAAACTGTTTTTT. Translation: CASSSLAGTGEEKLFF.

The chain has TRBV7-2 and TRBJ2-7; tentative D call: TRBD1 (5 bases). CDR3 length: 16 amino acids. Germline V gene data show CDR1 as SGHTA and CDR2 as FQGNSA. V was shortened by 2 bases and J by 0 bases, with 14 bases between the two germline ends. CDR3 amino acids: CASSLYGRASSYEQYF. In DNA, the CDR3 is TGTGCCAGCAGCTTATACGGCAGGGCGAGCTCCTACGAGCAGTACTTC.

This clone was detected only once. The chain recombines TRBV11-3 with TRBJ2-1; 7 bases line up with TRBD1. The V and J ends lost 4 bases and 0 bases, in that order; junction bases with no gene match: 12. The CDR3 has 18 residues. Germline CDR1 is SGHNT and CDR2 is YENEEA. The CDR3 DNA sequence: TGTGCCAGCAGCTCAAAGACAGGGTCCAAGAGCTCCTACAATGAGCAGTTCTTC. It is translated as CASSSKTGSKSSYNEQFF.

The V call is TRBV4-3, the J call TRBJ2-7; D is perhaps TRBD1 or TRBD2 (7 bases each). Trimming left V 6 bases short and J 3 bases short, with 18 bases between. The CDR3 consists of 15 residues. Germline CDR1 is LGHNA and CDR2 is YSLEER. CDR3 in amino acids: CASSGVGRGGYEQYF. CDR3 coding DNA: TGCGCCAGCAGTGGGGTGGGCAGGGGGGGCTACGAGCAGTACTTC.

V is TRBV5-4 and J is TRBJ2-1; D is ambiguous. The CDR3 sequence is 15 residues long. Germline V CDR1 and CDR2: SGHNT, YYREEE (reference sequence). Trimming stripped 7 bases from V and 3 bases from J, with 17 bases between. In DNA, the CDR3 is TGTGCCAGCTCCTCAGTACGGGTAGGCTACAATGAGCAGTTCTTC. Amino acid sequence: CASSSVRVGYNEQFF.

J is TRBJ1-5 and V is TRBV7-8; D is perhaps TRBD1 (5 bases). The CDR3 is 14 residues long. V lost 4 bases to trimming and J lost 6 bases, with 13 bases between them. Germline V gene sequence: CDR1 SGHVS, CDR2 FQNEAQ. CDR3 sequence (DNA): TGTGCCAGCAGCTCTCAGGGTGTAGGTCAGCCCCAGCATTTT. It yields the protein CASSSQGVGQPQHF.

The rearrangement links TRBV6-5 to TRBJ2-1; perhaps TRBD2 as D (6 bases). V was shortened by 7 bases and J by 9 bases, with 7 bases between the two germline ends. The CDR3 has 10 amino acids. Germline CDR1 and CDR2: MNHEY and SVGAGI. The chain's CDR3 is CASKGGEQFF. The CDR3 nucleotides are TGTGCCAGCAAGGGAGGTGAGCAGTTCTTC.

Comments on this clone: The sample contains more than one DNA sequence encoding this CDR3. The CDR3, as DNA: TGTGCCAGCAGCTTAGTGCGGAGCTCCTACAATGAGCAGTTCTTC. Translated: CASSLVRSSYNEQFF. The V gene is TRBV11-2, the J gene TRBJ2-1; D is uncertain. Trimming removed 1 base from V and 0 bases from J, with 7 bases in between. The CDR3 totals 15 residues. Per germline, CDR1 SGHAT and CDR2 FQNNGV.

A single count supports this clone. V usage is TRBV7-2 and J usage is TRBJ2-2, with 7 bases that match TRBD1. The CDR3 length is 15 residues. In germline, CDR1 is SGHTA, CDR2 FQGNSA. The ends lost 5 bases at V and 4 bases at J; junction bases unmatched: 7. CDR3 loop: CASSRRQGTTGELFF. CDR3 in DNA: TGTGCCAGCAGCCGGCGACAGGGTACCACCGGGGAGCTGTTTTTT.

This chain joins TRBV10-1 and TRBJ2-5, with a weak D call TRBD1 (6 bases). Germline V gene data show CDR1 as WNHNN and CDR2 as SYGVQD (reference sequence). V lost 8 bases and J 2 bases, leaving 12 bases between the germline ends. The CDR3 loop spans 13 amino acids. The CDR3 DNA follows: TGCGCCAGCGGAAAGAGGGGGCAAGAGACCCAGTACTTC. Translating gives CASGKRGQETQYF.

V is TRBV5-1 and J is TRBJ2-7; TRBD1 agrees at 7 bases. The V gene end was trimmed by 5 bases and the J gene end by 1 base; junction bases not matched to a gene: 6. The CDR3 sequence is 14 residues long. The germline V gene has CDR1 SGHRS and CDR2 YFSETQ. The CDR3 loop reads CASRQGRLSYEQYF. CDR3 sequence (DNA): TGCGCCAGCAGACAGGGGAGACTTTCCTACGAGCAGTACTTC.

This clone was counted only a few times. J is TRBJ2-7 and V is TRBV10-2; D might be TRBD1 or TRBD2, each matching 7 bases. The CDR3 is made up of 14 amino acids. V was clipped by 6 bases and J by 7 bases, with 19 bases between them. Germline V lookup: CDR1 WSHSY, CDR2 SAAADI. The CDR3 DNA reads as TGCGCCAGCAGGGGGGGGCCCCCAGGGGGTGAGCAGTACTTC. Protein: CASRGGPPGGEQYF.

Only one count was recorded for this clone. The CDR3 region has the DNA TGCGCCAGCAGCAAGGGACAGGGGGTCCACAATGAGCAGTTCTTC. It yields the protein CASSKGQGVHNEQFF. This sequence joins TRBV5-1 and TRBJ2-1; 11 nucleotides line up with TRBD1. Germline V gene data show CDR1 as SGHRS and CDR2 as YFSETQ. Trimming at V came to 4 bases and at J to 5 bases, leaving 5 bases not matched to a gene. The CDR3 is 15 residues long.

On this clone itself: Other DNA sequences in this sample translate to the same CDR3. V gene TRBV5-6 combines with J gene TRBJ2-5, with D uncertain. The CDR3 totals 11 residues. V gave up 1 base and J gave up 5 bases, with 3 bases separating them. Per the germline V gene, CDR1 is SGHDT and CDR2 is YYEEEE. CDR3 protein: CASSLLETQYF. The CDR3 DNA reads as TGTGCCAGCAGCTTGTTGGAGACCCAGTACTTC.

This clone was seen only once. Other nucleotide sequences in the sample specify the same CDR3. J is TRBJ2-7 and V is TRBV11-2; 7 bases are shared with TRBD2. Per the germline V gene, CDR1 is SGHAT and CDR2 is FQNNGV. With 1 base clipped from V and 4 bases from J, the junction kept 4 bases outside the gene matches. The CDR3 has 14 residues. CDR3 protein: CASSLAGGAYEQYF. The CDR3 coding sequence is TGTGCCAGCAGCTTAGCGGGAGGCGCTTACGAGCAGTACTTC.

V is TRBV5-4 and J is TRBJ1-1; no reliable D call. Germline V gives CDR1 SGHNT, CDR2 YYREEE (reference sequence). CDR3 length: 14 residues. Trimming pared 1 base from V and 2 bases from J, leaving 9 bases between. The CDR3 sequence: CASSLSTGNTEAFF. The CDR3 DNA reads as TGTGCCAGCAGCTTGTCGACGGGCAACACTGAAGCTTTCTTT.

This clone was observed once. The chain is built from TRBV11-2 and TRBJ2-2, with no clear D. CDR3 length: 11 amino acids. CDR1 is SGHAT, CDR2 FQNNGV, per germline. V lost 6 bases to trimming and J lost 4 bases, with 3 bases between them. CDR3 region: CASSRTGELFF. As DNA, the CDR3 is TGTGCCAGCAGTCGCACCGGGGAGCTGTTTTTT.

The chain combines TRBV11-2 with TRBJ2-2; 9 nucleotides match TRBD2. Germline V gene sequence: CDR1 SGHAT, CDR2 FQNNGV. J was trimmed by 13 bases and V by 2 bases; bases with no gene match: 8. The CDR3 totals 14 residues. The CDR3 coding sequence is TGTGCCAGCAGCTTATTTGGGCGGGAGGGGTCGCTGTTTTTT. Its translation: CASSLFGREGSLFF.

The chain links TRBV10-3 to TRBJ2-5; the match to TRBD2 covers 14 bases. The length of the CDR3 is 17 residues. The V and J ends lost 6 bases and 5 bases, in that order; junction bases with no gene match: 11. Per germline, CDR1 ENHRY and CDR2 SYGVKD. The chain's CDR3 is CAIRPGPGTSGSETQYF. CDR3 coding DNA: TGTGCCATCAGACCCGGACCCGGGACTAGCGGGAGTGAGACCCAGTACTTC.

CDR3 nucleotides: TGTGCCAGTAGTTCCCCGGGCAGGGCCCGAATGAACACTGAAGCTTTCTTT. This translates into CASSSPGRARMNTEAFF. This sequence joins TRBV19 and TRBJ1-1; the D gene is possibly TRBD1 (5 bases). Per the germline V gene, CDR1 is LNHDA and CDR2 is SQIVND (reference sequence). This CDR3 spans 17 amino acids. V lost 5 bases and J 0 bases, leaving 19 bases between the germline ends.

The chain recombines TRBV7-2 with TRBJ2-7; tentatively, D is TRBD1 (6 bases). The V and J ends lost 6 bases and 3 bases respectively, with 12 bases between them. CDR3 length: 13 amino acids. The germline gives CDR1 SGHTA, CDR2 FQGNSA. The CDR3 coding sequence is TGTGCCAGCAGACAGGGTTTTAGCTACGAGCAGTACTTC. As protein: CASRQGFSYEQYF.

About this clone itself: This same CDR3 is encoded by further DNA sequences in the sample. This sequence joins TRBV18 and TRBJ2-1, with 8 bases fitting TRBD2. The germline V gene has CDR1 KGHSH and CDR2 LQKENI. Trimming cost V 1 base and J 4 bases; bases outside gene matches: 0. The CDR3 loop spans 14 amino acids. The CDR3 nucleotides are TGTGCCAGCTCACCACTAGCGGGATACAATGAGCAGTTCTTC. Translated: CASSPLAGYNEQFF. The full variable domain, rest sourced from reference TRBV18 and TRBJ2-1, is NAGVMQNPRHLVRRRGQEARLRCSPMKGHSHVYWYRQLPEEGLKFMVYLQKENIIDESGMPKERFSAEFPKEGPSILRIQQVVRGDSAAYFCASSPLAGYNEQFFGPGTRLTVL.

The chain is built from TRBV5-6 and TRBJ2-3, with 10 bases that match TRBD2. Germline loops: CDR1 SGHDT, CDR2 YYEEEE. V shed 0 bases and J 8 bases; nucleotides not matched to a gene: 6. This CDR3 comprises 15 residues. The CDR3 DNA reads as TGTGCCAGCAGCTTGGGGACTAGCGGAGTGGGTACGCAGTATTTT. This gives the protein CASSLGTSGVGTQYF.

CDR3 loop: CASRITTAWGETQYF. In DNA form, the CDR3 reads TGTGCCAGTAGGATCACGACCGCTTGGGGAGAGACCCAGTACTTC. J is TRBJ2-5 and V is TRBV19; D remains unclear. V was clipped by 6 bases and J by 4 bases, with 18 bases between them. The germline V gene has CDR1 LNHDA and CDR2 SQIVND (reference sequence). There are 15 residues in the CDR3. The variable domain in full, completed from reference TRBV19 and TRBJ2-5, reads DGGITQSPKYLFRKEGQNVTLSCEQNLNHDAMYWYRQDPGQGLRLIYYSQIVNDFQKGDIAEGYSVSREKKESFPLTVTSAQKNPTAFYLCASRITTAWGETQYFGPGTRLLVL.

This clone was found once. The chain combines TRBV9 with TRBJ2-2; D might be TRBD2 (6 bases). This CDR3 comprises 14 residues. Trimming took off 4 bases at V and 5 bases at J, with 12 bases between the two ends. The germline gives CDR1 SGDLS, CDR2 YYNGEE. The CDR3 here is CASSPGAGTGELFF. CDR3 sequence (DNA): TGTGCCAGCAGCCCTGGGGCGGGGACCGGGGAGCTGTTTTTT.

The CDR3 sequence: CSVRLKTNPYEQYF. The CDR3 bases are TGCAGCGTTCGGCTGAAGACAAATCCCTACGAGCAGTACTTC. The chain carries TRBV29-1 and TRBJ2-5; D gene ambiguous. The J call is doubtful: the DNA matches TRBJ2-7 better. Germline CDR1 is SQVTM and CDR2 is ANQGSEA. The length of the CDR3 is 14 residues.